The 17 T cell receptor beta chains reported below all come from one sample, sequenced in a study of shared clonotypes between healthy human individuals. Repertoires were generated with immunoSEQ multiplex PCR, while TCRdb's copy carries only in-frame clones and drops some. The sample has about 680,000 clones, 60% to 75% seen once. Sequencing was done on a sample of memory CD4+ T cells sorted from blood. This sample's subset: CD45RA-negative fraction. These receptors were taken from a woman aged 25 to 45 in good health.

The rearrangement joins TRBV5-1 to TRBJ2-1, with 8 bases lining up with TRBD1. J gave up 9 bases and V 2 bases, and 7 bases lay outside the gene matches. The CDR3 totals 14 residues. Germline V gene data show CDR1 as SGHRS and CDR2 as YFSETQ. The CDR3 DNA follows: TGCGCCAGCAGCTTCATCAGGGGGCGGAGTGAGCAGTTCTTC. Amino acids: CASSFIRGRSEQFF.

The chain carries TRBV30 and TRBJ2-5; TRBD2 aligns across 8 bases. V dropped 6 bases and J dropped 11; count of bases not matched to a gene: 5. CDR1 and CDR2 from the germline V gene are GTSNPN and SVGIG (reference sequence). This CDR3 has 10 residues. Written as DNA, the CDR3 is TGTGCCTGCGGGAGGGGAGAGCAGTACTTC. Translated: CACGRGEQYF.

The chain is built from TRBV2 and TRBJ2-3; unclear D gene. The V end was cut by 1 base, the J end by 5 bases, with 1 base between. The germline gives CDR1 SNHLY, CDR2 FYNNEI. The CDR3 is made up of 11 amino acids. The CDR3 is CASSEEDTQYF. The CDR3 region has the DNA TGTGCCAGCAGTGAAGAAGATACGCAGTATTTT.

This rearrangement joins TRBV11-2 to TRBJ2-7; maybe TRBD2 (7 bases). V lost 1 base, J lost 0 bases, and 16 bases lay in between. Looked up from germline, CDR1 is SGHAT and CDR2 is FQNNGV. CDR3 length: 17 residues. The CDR3 is CASSLVLGGRGSYEQYF. For the CDR3, the DNA is TGTGCCAGCAGCTTAGTCTTGGGGGGGCGCGGCTCCTACGAGCAGTACTTC.

V is TRBV30 and J is TRBJ2-5; D gene unclear. Germline CDR1 GTSNPN, CDR2 SVGIG (reference sequence). The CDR3 extends over 11 amino acids. Trimming shortened V by 0 bases and J by 7 bases, and 6 bases separated the two germline ends. The CDR3 here is CAWSVVGTQYF. The CDR3 DNA reads TGTGCCTGGAGTGTAGTGGGGACCCAGTACTTC.

The chain has TRBV30 and TRBJ1-1; tentative D call: TRBD1 (5 bases). V lost 3 bases to trimming and J lost 7 bases, with 18 bases between them. The CDR3 has 14 amino acids. The germline CDR1 and CDR2 sequences are GTSNPN and SVGIG (reference sequence). The CDR3 loop is CAWSSVGGYGEAFF. CDR3 sequence (DNA): TGTGCCTGGAGCTCCGTCGGGGGTTACGGTGAAGCTTTCTTT.

The chain employs TRBV7-9 and TRBJ2-7; tentatively, D is TRBD1 (6 bases). The CDR3 extends over 13 amino acids. With 3 bases removed from V and 5 bases from J, the gap between germline ends came to 11 bases. Germline V lookup: CDR1 SEHNR, CDR2 FQNEAQ (reference sequence). This CDR3 is CASSLDAGDEQYF. CDR3 in DNA: TGTGCCAGCAGCTTGGACGCAGGGGACGAGCAGTACTTC.

V and J are TRBV5-1 and TRBJ2-1; TRBD1 matches at 8 bases. The CDR3 runs to 15 residues. J gave up 7 bases and V 7 bases, and 13 bases lay outside the gene matches. Germline V gene data show CDR1 as SGHRS and CDR2 as YFSETQ. This CDR3 is CASQIGQGRLNEQFF. The CDR3 DNA sequence: TGCGCCAGCCAGATAGGACAGGGCAGGTTGAATGAGCAGTTCTTC. Using reference TRBV5-1 and TRBJ2-1 for the parts outside the CDR3, the full variable domain is KAGVTQTPRYLIKTRGQQVTLSCSPISGHRSVSWYQQTPGQGLQFLFEYFSETQRNKGNFPGRFSGRQFSNSRSEMNVSTLELGDSALYLCASQIGQGRLNEQFFGPGTRLTVL.

This chain joins TRBV27 and TRBJ1-5; D uncertain. Trimming cost V 4 bases and J 4 bases, with 8 bases left between them. The CDR3 spans 13 residues. CDR1 and CDR2 (germline): MNHEY, SMNVEV (reference sequence). CDR3 amino acids: CASSSLGNQPQHF. The DNA for the CDR3 is TGTGCCAGCAGTTCGCTCGGAAATCAGCCCCAGCATTTT.

As to this clone: A far larger clone differs by one base, so this is likely a read error. The chain links TRBV5-4 to TRBJ2-5; D is uncertain. The V gene's germline CDR1 is SGHNT and CDR2 YYREEE (reference sequence). There are 13 residues in the CDR3. Trimming took 0 bases from V and 0 from J, leaving 3 bases between them. The CDR3 here is CASSLGYQETQYF. Written as DNA, the CDR3 is TGTGCCAGCAGCTTGGGCTACCAAGAGACCCAGTACTTC.

This clone has a single count. The V call is TRBV28, the J call TRBJ2-7; 10 bases map to TRBD2. CDR3 length: 14 residues. Germline CDR1 reads MDHEN; CDR2 reads SYDVKM. Trimming removed 3 bases from V and 4 bases from J; junction bases left unmatched: 3. CDR3 in DNA: TGTGCCAGCAGTTTTAGCGGGAGGTTATACGAGCAGTACTTC. Translated, it gives CASSFSGRLYEQYF.

J is TRBJ1-3 and V is TRBV27, with no clear D. This CDR3 has 15 residues. V was shortened by 3 bases and J by 0 bases, with 9 bases between the two germline ends. Per the germline V gene, CDR1 is MNHEY and CDR2 is SMNVEV (reference sequence). Here the CDR3 DNA reads TGTGCCAGCAGTTTCGGGTTTGGCTCTGGAAACACCATATATTTT. This gives the protein CASSFGFGSGNTIYF.

The chain joins TRBV2 to TRBJ1-1, with D possibly matching TRBD1 (5 bases). V dropped 10 bases and J dropped 4 bases, with 13 bases sitting between them. CDR3 size: 12 residues. The V gene's germline CDR1 is SNHLY and CDR2 FYNNEI. CDR3 amino acids: CATRGGGTEAFF. The CDR3 DNA reads as TGTGCCACTCGGGGGGGTGGCACTGAAGCTTTCTTT.

This clone was recorded many times. This chain connects TRBV7-7 to TRBJ2-1; D possibly corresponds to TRBD2 (6 bases). The CDR3 is 13 amino acids. From germline, CDR1 is SSHAT and CDR2 FNYEAQ (reference sequence). Trimming pared 5 bases from V and 10 bases from J, leaving 15 bases between. In DNA, the CDR3 is TGTGCCAGCAGCGCGACGGGGACTCGCGAGCAGTTCTTC. It translates to CASSATGTREQFF.

The chain combines TRBV7-9 with TRBJ2-3; D gene unclear. V was cut by 0 bases and J by 0 bases, with 7 bases left in between. Germline V lookup: CDR1 SEHNR, CDR2 FQNEAQ (reference sequence). The length of the CDR3 is 15 residues. In nucleotides, the CDR3 is TGTGCCAGCAGCTTAGCGGAATTGAGCACAGATACGCAGTATTTT. Translating it yields CASSLAELSTDTQYF.

The chain carries TRBV7-6 and TRBJ2-1, with TRBD2 identical over 13 bases. Trimming at V came to 2 bases and at J to 3 bases, leaving 7 bases not matched to a gene. This CDR3 contains 18 residues. The germline CDR1 and CDR2 sequences are SGHVS and FNYEAQ. CDR3 in amino acids: CASSLRETSGRIYNEQFF. CDR3 in DNA: TGTGCCAGCAGCTTACGAGAGACTAGCGGGAGGATCTACAATGAGCAGTTCTTC.

This chain links TRBV5-1 with TRBJ2-2; the D gene is possibly TRBD1 (5 bases). The V and J ends lost 1 base and 6 bases respectively, with 10 bases between them. The CDR3 totals 14 residues. CDR1 and CDR2 from the germline V gene are SGHRS and YFSETQ. In DNA form, the CDR3 reads TGCGCCAGCAGCTTGTTTCAGGGCGCCGGGGAGCTGTTTTTT. It translates to CASSLFQGAGELFF.